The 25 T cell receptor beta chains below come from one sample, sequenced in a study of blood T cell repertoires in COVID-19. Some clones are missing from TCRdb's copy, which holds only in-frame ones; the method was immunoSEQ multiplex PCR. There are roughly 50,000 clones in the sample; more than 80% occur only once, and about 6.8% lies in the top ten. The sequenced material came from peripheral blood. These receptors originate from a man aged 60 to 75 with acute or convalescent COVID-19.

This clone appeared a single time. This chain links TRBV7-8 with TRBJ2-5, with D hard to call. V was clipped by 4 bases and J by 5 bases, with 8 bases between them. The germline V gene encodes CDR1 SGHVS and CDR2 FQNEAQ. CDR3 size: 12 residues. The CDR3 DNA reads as TGTGCCAGCAGCTCTACCGGGGAGACCCAGTACTTC. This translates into CASSSTGETQYF.

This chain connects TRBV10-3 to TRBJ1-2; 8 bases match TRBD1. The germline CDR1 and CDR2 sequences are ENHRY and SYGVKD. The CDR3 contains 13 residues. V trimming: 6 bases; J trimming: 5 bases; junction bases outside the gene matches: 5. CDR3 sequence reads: CAISGQGWYGYTF. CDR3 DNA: TGTGCCATCAGCGGACAGGGTTGGTATGGCTACACCTTC.

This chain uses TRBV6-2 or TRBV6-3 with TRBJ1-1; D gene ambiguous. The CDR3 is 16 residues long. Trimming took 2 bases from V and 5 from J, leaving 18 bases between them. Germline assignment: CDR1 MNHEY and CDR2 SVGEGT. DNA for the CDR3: TGTGCCAGCAGTTACGGAGGCGGTGCGGCTGGGACTGAAGCTTTCTTT. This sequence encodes CASSYGGGAAGTEAFF.

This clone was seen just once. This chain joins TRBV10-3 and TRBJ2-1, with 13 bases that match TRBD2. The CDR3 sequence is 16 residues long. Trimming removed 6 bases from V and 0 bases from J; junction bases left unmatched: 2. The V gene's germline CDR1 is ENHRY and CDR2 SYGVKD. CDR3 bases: TGTGCCATCAGGACTAGCGGGAGGCACTCCTACAATGAGCAGTTCTTC. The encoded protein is CAIRTSGRHSYNEQFF.

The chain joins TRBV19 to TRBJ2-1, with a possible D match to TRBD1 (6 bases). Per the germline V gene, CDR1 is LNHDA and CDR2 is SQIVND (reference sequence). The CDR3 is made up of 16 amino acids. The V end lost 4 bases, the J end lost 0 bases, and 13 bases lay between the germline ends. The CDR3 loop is CASSKLGQSSYNEQFF. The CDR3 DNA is TGTGCCAGTAGTAAGCTCGGACAGAGCTCCTACAATGAGCAGTTCTTC.

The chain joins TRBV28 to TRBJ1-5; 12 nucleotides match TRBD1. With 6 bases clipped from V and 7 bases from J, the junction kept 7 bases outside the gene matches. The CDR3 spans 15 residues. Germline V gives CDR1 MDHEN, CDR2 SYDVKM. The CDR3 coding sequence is TGTGCCAGCAGCACCGGGACAGGGGGCCGACAGCCCCAGCATTTT. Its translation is CASSTGTGGRQPQHF.

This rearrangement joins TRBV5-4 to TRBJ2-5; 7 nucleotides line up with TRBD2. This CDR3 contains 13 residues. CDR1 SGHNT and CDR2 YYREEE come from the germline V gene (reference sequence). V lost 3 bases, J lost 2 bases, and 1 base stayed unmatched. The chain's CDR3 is CASSWGGQETQYF. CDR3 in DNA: TGTGCCAGCAGCTGGGGGGGGCAAGAGACCCAGTACTTC.

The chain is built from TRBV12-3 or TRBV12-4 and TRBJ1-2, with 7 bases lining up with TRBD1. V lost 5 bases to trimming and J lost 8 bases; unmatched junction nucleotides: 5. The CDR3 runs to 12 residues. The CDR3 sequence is CASSEGARGYTF. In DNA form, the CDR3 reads TGTGCCAGCAGTGAGGGGGCCAGGGGCTACACCTTC.

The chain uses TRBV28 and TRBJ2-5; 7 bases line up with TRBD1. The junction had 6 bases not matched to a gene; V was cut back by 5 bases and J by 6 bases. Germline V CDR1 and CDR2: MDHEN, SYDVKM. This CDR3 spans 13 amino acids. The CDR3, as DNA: TGTGCCAGCAGTCACGAGGACAGGAAGACCCAGTACTTC. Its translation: CASSHEDRKTQYF. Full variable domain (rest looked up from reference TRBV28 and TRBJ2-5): DVKVTQSSRYLVKRTGEKVFLECVQDMDHENMFWYRQDPGLGLRLIYFSYDVKMKEKGDIPEGYSVSREKKERFSLILESASTNQTSMYLCASSHEDRKTQYFGPGTRLLVL.

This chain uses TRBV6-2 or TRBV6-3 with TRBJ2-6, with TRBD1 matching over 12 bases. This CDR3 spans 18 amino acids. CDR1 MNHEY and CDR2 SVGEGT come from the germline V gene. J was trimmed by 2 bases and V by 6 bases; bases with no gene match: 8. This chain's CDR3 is CASSPGGTGGAGANVLTF. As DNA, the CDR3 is TGTGCCAGCAGCCCTGGTGGGACAGGGGGCGCTGGGGCCAACGTCCTGACTTTC.

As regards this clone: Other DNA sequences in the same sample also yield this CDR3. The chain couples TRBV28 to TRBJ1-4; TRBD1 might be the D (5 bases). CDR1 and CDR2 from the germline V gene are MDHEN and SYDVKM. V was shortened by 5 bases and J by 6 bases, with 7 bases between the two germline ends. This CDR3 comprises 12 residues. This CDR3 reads CASSPRDEKLFF. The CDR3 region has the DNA TGTGCCAGCAGTCCCAGGGATGAAAAACTGTTTTTT.

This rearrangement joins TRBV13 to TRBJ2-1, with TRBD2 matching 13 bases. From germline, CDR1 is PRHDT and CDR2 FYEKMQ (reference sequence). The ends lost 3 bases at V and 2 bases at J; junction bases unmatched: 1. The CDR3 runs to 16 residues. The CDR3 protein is CASSLTSGRPYNEQFF. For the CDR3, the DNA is TGTGCCAGCAGCTTGACTAGCGGGAGGCCCTACAATGAGCAGTTCTTC.

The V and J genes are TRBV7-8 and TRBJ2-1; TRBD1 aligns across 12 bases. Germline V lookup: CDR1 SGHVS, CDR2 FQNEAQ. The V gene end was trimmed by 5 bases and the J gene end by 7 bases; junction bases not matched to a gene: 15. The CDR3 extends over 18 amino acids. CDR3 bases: TGTGCCAGCAGCCAACTTGCGCCGGGACAGGGGGCGACGAATGAGCAGTTCTTC. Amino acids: CASSQLAPGQGATNEQFF.

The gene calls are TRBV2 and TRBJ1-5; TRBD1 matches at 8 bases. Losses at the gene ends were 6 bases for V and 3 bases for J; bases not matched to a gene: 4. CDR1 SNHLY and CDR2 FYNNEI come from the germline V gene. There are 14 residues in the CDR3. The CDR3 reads CASRGTGPNQPQHF. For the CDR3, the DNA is TGTGCCAGCAGGGGGACAGGCCCCAATCAGCCCCAGCATTTT.

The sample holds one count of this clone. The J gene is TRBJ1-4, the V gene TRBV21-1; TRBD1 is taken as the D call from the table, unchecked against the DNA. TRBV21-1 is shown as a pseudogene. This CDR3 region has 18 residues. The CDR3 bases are TGTGCCAGCAGCAGGGCCCCTAACGACGTGGGCGATAATGAAAAACTGTTTTTT. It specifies CASSRAPNDVGDNEKLFF.

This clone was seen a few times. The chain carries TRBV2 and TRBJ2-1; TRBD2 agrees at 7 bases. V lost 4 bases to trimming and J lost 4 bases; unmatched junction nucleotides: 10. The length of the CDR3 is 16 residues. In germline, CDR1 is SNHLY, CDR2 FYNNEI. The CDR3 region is CASSAGLAAGYNEQFF. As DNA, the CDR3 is TGTGCCAGCAGTGCCGGGCTAGCGGCGGGGTACAATGAGCAGTTCTTC.

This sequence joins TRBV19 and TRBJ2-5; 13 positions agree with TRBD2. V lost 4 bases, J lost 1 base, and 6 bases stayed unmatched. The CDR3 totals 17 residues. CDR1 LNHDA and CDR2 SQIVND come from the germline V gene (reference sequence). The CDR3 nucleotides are TGTGCCAGTAGTAGGGGACTAGCGGGAAAGAGCCAAGAGACCCAGTACTTC. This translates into CASSRGLAGKSQETQYF.

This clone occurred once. The chain's CDR3 is CASSLSGQNGYTF. Here the CDR3 DNA reads TGCGCCAGCAGCCTCTCTGGACAGAATGGCTACACCTTC. The chain carries TRBV5-1 and TRBJ1-2; a possible D gene is TRBD1 (6 bases). This CDR3 spans 13 amino acids. Germline V gene lookup returns CDR1 SGHRS and CDR2 YFSETQ. V lost 4 bases and J 6 bases, leaving 13 bases between the germline ends.

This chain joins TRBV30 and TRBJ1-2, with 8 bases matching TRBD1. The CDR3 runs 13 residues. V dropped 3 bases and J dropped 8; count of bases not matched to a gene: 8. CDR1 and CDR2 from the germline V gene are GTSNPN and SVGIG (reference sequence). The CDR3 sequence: CAWSRDRPRGYTF. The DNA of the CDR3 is TGTGCCTGGAGCCGGGACAGGCCTCGAGGCTACACCTTC.

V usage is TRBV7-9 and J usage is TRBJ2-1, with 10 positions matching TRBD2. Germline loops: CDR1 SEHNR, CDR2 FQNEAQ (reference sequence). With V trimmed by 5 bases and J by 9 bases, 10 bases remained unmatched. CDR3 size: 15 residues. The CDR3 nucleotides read TGTGCCAGCAGCGTCTCCGGGACTAGCGTGGGTGAGCAGTTCTTC. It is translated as CASSVSGTSVGEQFF.

In DNA, the CDR3 is TGTGCCAGCAGTCCCTACAGGGTGAGGGACACCGGGGAGCTGTTTTTT. This encodes CASSPYRVRDTGELFF. The chain employs TRBV6-2 or TRBV6-3 and TRBJ2-2; D may be TRBD1 (6 bases). CDR3 length equals 16 residues. V was pared by 5 bases and J by 3 bases, with 16 bases between. Germline CDR1 reads MNHEY; CDR2 reads SVGEGT.

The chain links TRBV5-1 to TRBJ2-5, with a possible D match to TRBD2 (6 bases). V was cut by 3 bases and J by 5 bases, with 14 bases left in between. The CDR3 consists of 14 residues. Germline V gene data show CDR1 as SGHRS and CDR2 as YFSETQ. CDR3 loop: CASSSGSFKETQYF. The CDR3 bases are TGCGCCAGCAGCTCCGGGAGTTTTAAGGAGACCCAGTACTTC.

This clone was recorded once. This chain's CDR3 is CASSLASTGLNEQFF. CDR3 in DNA: TGCGCCAGCAGCTTGGCTAGTACGGGTCTCAATGAGCAGTTCTTC. J is TRBJ2-1 and V is TRBV5-1; no clear D. The CDR3 totals 15 residues. Germline assignment: CDR1 SGHRS and CDR2 YFSETQ. V lost 0 bases and J lost 6, with 13 bases in between. The entire variable domain, with the rest obtained from reference TRBV5-1 and TRBJ2-1, is as follows: KAGVTQTPRYLIKTRGQQVTLSCSPISGHRSVSWYQQTPGQGLQFLFEYFSETQRNKGNFPGRFSGRQFSNSRSEMNVSTLELGDSALYLCASSLASTGLNEQFFGPGTRLTVL.

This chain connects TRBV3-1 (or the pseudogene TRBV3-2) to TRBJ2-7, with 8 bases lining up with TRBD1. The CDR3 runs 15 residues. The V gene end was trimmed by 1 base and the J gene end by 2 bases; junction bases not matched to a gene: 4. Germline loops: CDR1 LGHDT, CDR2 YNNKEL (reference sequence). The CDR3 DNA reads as TGTGCCAGCAGCCAAGGTCAGGGGGCACCCTACGAGCAGTACTTC. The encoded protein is CASSQGQGAPYEQYF.

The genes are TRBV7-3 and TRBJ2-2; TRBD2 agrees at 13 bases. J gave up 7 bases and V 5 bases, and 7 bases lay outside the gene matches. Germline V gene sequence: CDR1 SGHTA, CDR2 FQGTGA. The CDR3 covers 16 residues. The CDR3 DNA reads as TGTGCCAGCAGCCCAGGGACTAGCGGGATAGGCGGGGAGCTGTTTTTT. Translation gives CASSPGTSGIGGELFF.